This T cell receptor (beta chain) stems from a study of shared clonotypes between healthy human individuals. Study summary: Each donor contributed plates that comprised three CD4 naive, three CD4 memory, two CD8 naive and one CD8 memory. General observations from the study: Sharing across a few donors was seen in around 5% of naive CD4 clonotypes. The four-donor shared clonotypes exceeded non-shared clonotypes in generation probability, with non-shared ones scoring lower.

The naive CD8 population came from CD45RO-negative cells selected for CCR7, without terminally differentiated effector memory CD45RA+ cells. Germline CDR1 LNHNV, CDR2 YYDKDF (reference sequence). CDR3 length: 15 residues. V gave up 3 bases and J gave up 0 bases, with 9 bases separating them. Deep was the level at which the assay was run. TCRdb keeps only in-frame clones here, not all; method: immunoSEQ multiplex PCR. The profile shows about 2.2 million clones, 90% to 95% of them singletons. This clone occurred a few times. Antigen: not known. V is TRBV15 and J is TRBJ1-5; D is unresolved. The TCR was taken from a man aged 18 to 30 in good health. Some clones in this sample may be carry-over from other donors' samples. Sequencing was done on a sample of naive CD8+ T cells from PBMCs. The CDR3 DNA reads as TGTGCCACCAGCAGGGCTTGGAATAGCAATCAGCCCCAGCATTTT. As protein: CATSRAWNSNQPQHF.